The 26 T cell receptor beta chains below were found in one sample sequenced in a study of control samples from healthy donors and cancer patients. TCRdb keeps only in-frame clones here, not all; method: immunoSEQ multiplex PCR. Here the sample spans about 130,000 clones, roughly 86% being singletons. The sample taken for sequencing was PBMCs. The receptors derive from a man over 45 with head and neck cancer.

The chain joins TRBV12-3 or TRBV12-4 to TRBJ1-6; D remains ambiguous. The CDR3 consists of 13 residues. The V end was cut by 5 bases, the J end by 8 bases, with 10 bases between. CDR3 bases: TGTGCCAGCAGTAAGGAAAAGGATTCACCCCTCCACTTT. As protein: CASSKEKDSPLHF.

V gene TRBV3-1 (or the pseudogene TRBV3-2) combines with J gene TRBJ2-5, with TRBD1 matching over 7 bases. The V gene's germline CDR1 is LGHDT and CDR2 YNNKEL (reference sequence). There are 14 residues in the CDR3. Trimming removed 6 bases from V and 1 base from J; junction bases left unmatched: 5. CDR3 sequence: CASSRTGSQETQYF. In DNA, the CDR3 is TGTGCCAGCAGTCGGACAGGTAGCCAAGAGACCCAGTACTTC.

This chain uses TRBV6-4 with TRBJ1-5, with 7 bases matching TRBD1. The germline V gene has CDR1 MRHNA and CDR2 SNTAGT. This CDR3 contains 16 residues. The V and J ends lost 2 bases and 0 bases, in that order; junction bases with no gene match: 4. CDR3 coding DNA: TGTGCCAGCAGTGACCATGACAGGGCTAGCAATCAGCCCCAGCATTTT. Protein product: CASSDHDRASNQPQHF.

The V call is TRBV21-1, the J call TRBJ1-6. TRBV21-1 is a pseudogene segment. The CDR3 has 21 amino acids. CDR3 nucleotides: TGTGCCAGCAGCAAAGTTGTGGCTTTCTTCGCCCGTAAACCGGGTGATTCACCCCTCCACTTT. As protein: CASSKVVAFFARKPGDSPLHF.

The rearrangement joins TRBV9 to TRBJ2-7; D gene ambiguous. The germline V gene encodes CDR1 SGDLS and CDR2 YYNGEE. This CDR3 is built from 14 residues. With 0 bases removed from V and 0 bases from J, the gap between germline ends came to 7 bases. This CDR3 reads CASSVEGDSYEQYF. The CDR3 DNA sequence: TGTGCCAGCAGCGTAGAAGGAGACTCCTACGAGCAGTACTTC.

CDR3: CASSTTGNALTEAFF. CDR3 sequence (DNA): TGTGCCAGTAGTACGACAGGGAATGCGTTAACTGAAGCTTTCTTT. The V and J genes are TRBV19 and TRBJ1-1, with 7 nucleotides matching TRBD1. The V gene's germline CDR1 is LNHDA and CDR2 SQIVND (reference sequence). The V gene end was trimmed by 4 bases and the J gene end by 5 bases; junction bases not matched to a gene: 10. The CDR3 covers 15 residues. Together with reference TRBV19 and TRBJ1-1, the CDR3 gives the full variable domain: DGGITQSPKYLFRKEGQNVTLSCEQNLNHDAMYWYRQDPGQGLRLIYYSQIVNDFQKGDIAEGYSVSREKKESFPLTVTSAQKNPTAFYLCASSTTGNALTEAFFGQGTRLTVV.

In its sample, this clone was seen once. This chain links TRBV5-6 with TRBJ2-5; no firm D call. There are 15 residues in the CDR3. The V gene's germline CDR1 is SGHDT and CDR2 YYEEEE. V dropped 0 bases and J dropped 1 base, with 10 bases sitting between them. The CDR3 loop is CASSLDFGSQETQYF. The CDR3 nucleotides are TGTGCCAGCAGCTTGGATTTCGGCAGCCAAGAGACCCAGTACTTC.

The chain is built from TRBV11-2 and TRBJ1-2; D ambiguous. This CDR3 is 13 amino acids long. Trimming cost V 3 bases and J 8 bases, with 13 bases left between them. CDR1 is SGHAT and CDR2 is FQNNGV in the germline V gene. This chain's CDR3 is CASSFGVREGYTF. The DNA of the CDR3 is TGTGCCAGCAGCTTCGGGGTTCGGGAGGGCTACACCTTC.

This clone showed up just once. The chain is built from TRBV5-1 and TRBJ2-3; tentative D call: TRBD1 (5 bases). The V gene lost 2 bases and the J gene lost 1 base, with 11 bases spanning the gap. The CDR3 covers 15 residues. Germline V gene sequence: CDR1 SGHRS, CDR2 YFSETQ. CDR3 bases: TGCGCCAGCAGCTTTGGGGCGTTGGGCACAGATACGCAGTATTTT. Its translation is CASSFGALGTDTQYF.

The chain links TRBV7-9 to TRBJ1-3, with D perhaps matching TRBD1 (6 bases). The germline gives CDR1 SEHNR, CDR2 FQNEAQ (reference sequence). The CDR3 totals 11 residues. CDR3 bases: TGTGCGGGGGCCGCTGGAAACACCATATATTTT. Protein product: CAGAAGNTIYF.

This clone turned up a few times. As DNA, the CDR3 is TGTGCCAGCAGCTTCGGGTTTACCTACGAGCAGTACTTC. Amino acid sequence: CASSFGFTYEQYF. The rearrangement uses TRBV5-6 and TRBJ2-7; D uncertain. The CDR3 has 13 residues. The V gene lost 2 bases and the J gene lost 2 bases, with 8 bases spanning the gap. Per germline, CDR1 SGHDT and CDR2 YYEEEE.

The DNA of the CDR3 is TGTGCCAGCAGCTTAGACCCCCATTCACCCCTCCACTTT. It yields the protein CASSLDPHSPLHF. V gene TRBV7-3 combines with J gene TRBJ1-6, with D hard to call. V was pared by 2 bases and J by 8 bases, with 7 bases between. CDR3 length equals 13 residues. The V gene's germline CDR1 is SGHTA and CDR2 FQGTGA.

V and J are TRBV6-2 or TRBV6-3 and TRBJ2-5, with 9 bases fitting TRBD1. The CDR3 is 13 residues long. The V segment lost 5 bases and the J segment 5 bases; nucleotides outside the gene matches: 3. Germline V gene lookup returns CDR1 MNHEY and CDR2 SVGEGT. Here the CDR3 reads CASSGTGSETQYF. CDR3 nucleotide sequence: TGTGCCAGCAGTGGGACAGGGTCGGAGACCCAGTACTTC.

The table lists this clone with a few counts. The V call is TRBV5-5, the J call TRBJ2-3; 10 positions match TRBD2. Germline V gene sequence: CDR1 SGHKS, CDR2 YYEKEE (reference sequence). This CDR3 region has 18 residues. V lost 1 base, J lost 2 bases, and 10 bases stayed unmatched. The CDR3: CASSLLRASGRYTDTQYF. DNA of the CDR3: TGTGCCAGCAGCTTGTTAAGGGCTAGCGGGAGATACACAGATACGCAGTATTTT. Complete variable domain (other parts from reference TRBV5-5 and TRBJ2-3): DAGVTQSPTHLIKTRGQQVTLRCSPISGHKSVSWYQQVLGQGPQFIFQYYEKEERGRGNFPDRFSARQFPNYSSELNVNALLLGDSALYLCASSLLRASGRYTDTQYFGPGTRLTVL.

This chain links TRBV19 with TRBJ1-4; 9 nucleotides align to TRBD1. The germline V gene has CDR1 LNHDA and CDR2 SQIVND (reference sequence). This CDR3 has 13 amino acids. J was trimmed by 12 bases and V by 5 bases; bases with no gene match: 7. CDR3 region: CASSVDRGPQLFF. CDR3 DNA: TGTGCCAGTAGTGTGGACAGGGGCCCACAACTGTTTTTT.

J is TRBJ1-4 and V is TRBV29-1; D call uncertain. Per germline, CDR1 SQVTM and CDR2 ANQGSEA. The length of the CDR3 is 12 residues. Trimming left V 3 bases short and J 8 bases short, with 10 bases between. The CDR3 coding sequence is TGCAGCGTTGATGAGGAAGGCGAAAAACTGTTTTTT. Translated, it gives CSVDEEGEKLFF. Full variable domain (remainder filled in from reference TRBV29-1 and TRBJ1-4): SAVISQKPSRDICQRGTSLTIQCQVDSQVTMMFWYRQQPGQSLTLIATANQGSEATYESGFVIDKFPISRPNLTFSTLTVSNMSPEDSSIYLCSVDEEGEKLFFGSGTQLSVL.

This clone was recorded once. The chain couples TRBV7-2 to TRBJ2-5, with D hard to call. The CDR3 length is 15 residues. The V gene's germline CDR1 is SGHTA and CDR2 FQGNSA. Trimming stripped 3 bases from V and 3 bases from J, with 14 bases between. The CDR3 DNA reads TGTGCCAGCAGCTTGCGGAGTGGCCCAAAAGAGACCCAGTACTTC. It yields the protein CASSLRSGPKETQYF. The full variable domain, rest sourced from reference TRBV7-2 and TRBJ2-5, is GAGVSQSPSNKVTEKGKDVELRCDPISGHTALYWYRQSLGQGLEFLIYFQGNSAPDKSGLPSDRFSAERTGGSVSTLTIQRTQQEDSAVYLCASSLRSGPKETQYFGPGTRLLVL.

The V call is TRBV7-3, the J call TRBJ2-2; 7 bases fit TRBD2. Per the germline V gene, CDR1 is SGHTA and CDR2 is FQGTGA. The CDR3 length is 15 residues. J gave up 4 bases and V 0 bases, and 2 bases lay outside the gene matches. This CDR3 is CASSLTGGSTGELFF. CDR3 bases: TGTGCCAGCAGCTTAACGGGGGGGTCCACCGGGGAGCTGTTTTTT.

This chain links TRBV13 with TRBJ2-3; D is unresolved. CDR3 length: 13 residues. CDR1 PRHDT and CDR2 FYEKMQ come from the germline V gene (reference sequence). Trimming shortened V by 2 bases and J by 2 bases, and 5 bases separated the two germline ends. The CDR3 protein is CASSLRATDTQYF. The CDR3 nucleotides read TGTGCCAGCAGCTTACGGGCCACAGATACGCAGTATTTT.

The V gene is TRBV6-4, the J gene TRBJ1-5, with D hard to call. V lost 6 bases to trimming and J lost 1 base, with 13 bases between them. Germline values: CDR1 MRHNA, CDR2 SNTAGT. The CDR3 sequence is 15 residues long. DNA of the CDR3: TGTGCCAGCAGCCCCGTCCTAGGAAGCAATCAGCCCCAGCATTTT. It yields the protein CASSPVLGSNQPQHF.

The chain links TRBV11-3 to TRBJ2-1; D gene uncertain. With 4 bases removed from V and 5 bases from J, the gap between germline ends came to 9 bases. Germline V lookup: CDR1 SGHNT, CDR2 YENEEA. This CDR3 contains 13 residues. The CDR3 DNA follows: TGTGCCAGCAGCTCTTATCCGCACAATGAGCAGTTCTTC. As protein: CASSSYPHNEQFF.

This chain connects TRBV6-1 to TRBJ1-6; D gene ambiguous. The V gene lost 1 base and the J gene lost 7 bases, with 8 bases spanning the gap. CDR3 length: 14 amino acids. CDR1 and CDR2 from the germline V gene are MNHNS and SASEGT. CDR3 nucleotide sequence: TGTGCCAGCAGTGAAGAAGGATTAAATTCACCCCTCCACTTT. Protein: CASSEEGLNSPLHF.

In nucleotides, the CDR3 is TGTGCCAGCAGCCAAGATAGAGACAGGGGCCACTCCTACGAGCAGTACTTC. It is translated as CASSQDRDRGHSYEQYF. V usage is TRBV4-2 and J usage is TRBJ2-7, with TRBD1 matching over 8 bases. Germline V lookup: CDR1 LGHNA, CDR2 YNFKEQ. The CDR3 sequence is 17 residues long. V shed 0 bases, J shed 0 bases, and the junction held 7 bases outside the gene matches.

The chain couples TRBV4-1 to TRBJ1-1, with D possibly being TRBD1 (6 bases). Per germline, CDR1 MGHRA and CDR2 YSYEKL. This CDR3 has 15 amino acids. V lost 4 bases, J lost 2 bases, and 14 bases lay in between. The CDR3 nucleotides are TGCGCCAGCAGCCCCTACGACAGGAGAAACACTGAAGCTTTCTTT. It specifies CASSPYDRRNTEAFF.

The chain uses TRBV7-7 and TRBJ2-7; D could derive from TRBD1 or TRBD2 (5 bases each). The V and J ends lost 5 bases and 5 bases respectively, with 19 bases between them. Germline-derived CDR1 and CDR2 are SSHAT and FNYEAQ (reference sequence). The CDR3 has 15 residues. The CDR3 bases are TGTGCCAGCAGCCCGCAACCGGGACCCCTTGACGAGCAGTACTTC. Its protein product is CASSPQPGPLDEQYF.

The chain couples TRBV6-5 to TRBJ2-5; TRBD1 matches 7 bases. The CDR3 length is 14 residues. V dropped 4 bases and J dropped 2; count of bases not matched to a gene: 4. The germline gives CDR1 MNHEY, CDR2 SVGAGI. CDR3 protein: CASSWGTDQETQYF. In DNA form, the CDR3 reads TGTGCCAGCAGTTGGGGGACAGATCAAGAGACCCAGTACTTC.